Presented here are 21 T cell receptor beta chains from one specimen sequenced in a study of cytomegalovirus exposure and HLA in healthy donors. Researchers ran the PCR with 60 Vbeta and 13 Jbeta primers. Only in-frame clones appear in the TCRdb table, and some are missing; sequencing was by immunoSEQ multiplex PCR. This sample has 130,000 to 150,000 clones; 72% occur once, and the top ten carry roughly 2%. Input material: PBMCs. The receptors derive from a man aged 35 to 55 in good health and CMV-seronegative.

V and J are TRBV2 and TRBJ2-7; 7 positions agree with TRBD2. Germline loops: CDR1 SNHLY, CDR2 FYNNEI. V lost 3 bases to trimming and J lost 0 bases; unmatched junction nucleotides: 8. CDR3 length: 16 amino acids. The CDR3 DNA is TGTGCCAGCAGTGACGTTACTAGCGACCGCTCCTACGAGCAGTACTTC. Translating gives CASSDVTSDRSYEQYF.

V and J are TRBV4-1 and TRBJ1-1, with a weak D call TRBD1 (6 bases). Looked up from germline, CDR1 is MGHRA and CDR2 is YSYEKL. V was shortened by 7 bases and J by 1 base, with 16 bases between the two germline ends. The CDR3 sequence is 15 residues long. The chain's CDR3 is CASTERTAWNTEAFF. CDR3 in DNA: TGCGCCAGCACCGAGAGGACAGCGTGGAACACTGAAGCTTTCTTT.

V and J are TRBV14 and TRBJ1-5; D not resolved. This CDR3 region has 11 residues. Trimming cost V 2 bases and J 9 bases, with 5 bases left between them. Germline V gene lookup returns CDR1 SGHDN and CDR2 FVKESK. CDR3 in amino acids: CASSQLAPQHF. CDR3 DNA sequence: TGTGCCAGCAGCCAACTGGCGCCCCAGCATTTT.

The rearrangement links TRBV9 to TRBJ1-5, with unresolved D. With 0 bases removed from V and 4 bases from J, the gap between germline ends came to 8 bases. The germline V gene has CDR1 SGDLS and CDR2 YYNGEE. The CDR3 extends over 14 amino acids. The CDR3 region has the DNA TGTGCCAGCAGCGTAGACGGACTGAATCAGCCCCAGCATTTT. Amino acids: CASSVDGLNQPQHF.

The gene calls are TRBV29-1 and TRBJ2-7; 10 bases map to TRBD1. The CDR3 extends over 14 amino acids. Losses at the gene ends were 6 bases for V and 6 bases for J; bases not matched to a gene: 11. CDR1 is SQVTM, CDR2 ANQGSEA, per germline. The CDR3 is CSVARDRGYVEQYF. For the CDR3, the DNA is TGCAGCGTCGCCCGGGACAGGGGTTACGTCGAGCAGTACTTC.

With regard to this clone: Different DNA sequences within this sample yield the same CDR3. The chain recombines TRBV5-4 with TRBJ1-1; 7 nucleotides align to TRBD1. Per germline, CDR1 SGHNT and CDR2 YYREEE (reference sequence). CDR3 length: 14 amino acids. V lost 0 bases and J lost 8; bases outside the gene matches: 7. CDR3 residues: CASSLEGARTEAFF. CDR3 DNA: TGTGCCAGCAGCTTGGAGGGGGCGCGCACCGAAGCTTTCTTT.

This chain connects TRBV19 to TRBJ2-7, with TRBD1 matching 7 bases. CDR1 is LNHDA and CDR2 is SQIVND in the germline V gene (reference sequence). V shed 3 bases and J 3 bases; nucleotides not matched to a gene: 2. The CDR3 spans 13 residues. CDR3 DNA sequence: TGTGCCAGTAGTATCGACAGGGACTACGAGCAGTACTTC. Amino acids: CASSIDRDYEQYF.

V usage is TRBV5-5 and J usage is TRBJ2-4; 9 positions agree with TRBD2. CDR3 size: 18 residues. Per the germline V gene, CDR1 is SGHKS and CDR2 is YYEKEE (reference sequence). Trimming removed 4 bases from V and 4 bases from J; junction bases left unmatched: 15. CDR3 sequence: CASSPPWLAGGKKNIQYF. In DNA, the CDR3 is TGTGCCAGCAGCCCCCCTTGGTTGGCGGGAGGGAAGAAAAACATTCAGTACTTC. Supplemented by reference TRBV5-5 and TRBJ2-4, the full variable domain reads DAGVTQSPTHLIKTRGQQVTLRCSPISGHKSVSWYQQVLGQGPQFIFQYYEKEERGRGNFPDRFSARQFPNYSSELNVNALLLGDSALYLCASSPPWLAGGKKNIQYFGAGTRLSVL.

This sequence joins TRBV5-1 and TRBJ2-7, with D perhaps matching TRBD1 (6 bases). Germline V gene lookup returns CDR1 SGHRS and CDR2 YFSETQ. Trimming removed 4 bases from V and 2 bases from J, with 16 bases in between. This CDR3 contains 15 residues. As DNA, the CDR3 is TGCGCCAGCAGCCCGCAATCGGACAGTACCTACGAGCAGTACTTC. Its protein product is CASSPQSDSTYEQYF.

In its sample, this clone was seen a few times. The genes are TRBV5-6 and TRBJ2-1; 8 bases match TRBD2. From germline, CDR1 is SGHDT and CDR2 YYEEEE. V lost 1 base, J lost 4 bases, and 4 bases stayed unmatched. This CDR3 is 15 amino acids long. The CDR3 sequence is CASSLSASGYNEQFF. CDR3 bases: TGTGCCAGCAGCTTGTCGGCTAGCGGGTACAATGAGCAGTTCTTC. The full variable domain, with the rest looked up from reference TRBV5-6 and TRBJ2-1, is DAGVTQSPTHLIKTRGQQVTLRCSPKSGHDTVSWYQQALGQGPQFIFQYYEEEERQRGNFPDRFSGHQFPNYSSELNVNALLLGDSALYLCASSLSASGYNEQFFGPGTRLTVL.

This CDR3 reads CASSLVPEGAEQYF. The CDR3 bases are TGTGCCAGCAGCTTAGTACCAGAAGGGGCCGAGCAGTACTTC. The rearrangement joins TRBV7-2 to TRBJ2-7; D may be TRBD1 (5 bases). Trimming cost V 1 base and J 6 bases, with 13 bases left between them. The CDR3 is 14 amino acids. Germline loops: CDR1 SGHTA, CDR2 FQGNSA.

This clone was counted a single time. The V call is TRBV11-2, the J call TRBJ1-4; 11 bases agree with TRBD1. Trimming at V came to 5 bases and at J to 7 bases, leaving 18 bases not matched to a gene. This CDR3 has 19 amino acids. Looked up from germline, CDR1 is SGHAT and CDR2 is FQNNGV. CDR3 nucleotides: TGTGCCAGCAGCCTTACCGACCGGGGACAGGGGGTCGGGAGTGAAAAACTGTTTTTT. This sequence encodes CASSLTDRGQGVGSEKLFF.

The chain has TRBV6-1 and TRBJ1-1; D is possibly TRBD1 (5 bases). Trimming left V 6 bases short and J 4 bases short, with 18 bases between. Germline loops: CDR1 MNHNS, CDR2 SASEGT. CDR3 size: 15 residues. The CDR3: CASSVTGGPVTEAFF. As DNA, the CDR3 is TGTGCCAGCAGCGTCACGGGGGGTCCTGTCACTGAAGCTTTCTTT.

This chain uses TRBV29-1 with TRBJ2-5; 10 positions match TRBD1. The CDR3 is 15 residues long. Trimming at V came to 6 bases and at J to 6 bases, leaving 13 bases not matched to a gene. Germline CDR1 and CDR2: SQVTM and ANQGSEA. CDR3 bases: TGCAGCGTCGAACCGACAGGGGGCGTGGGTAAGACCCAGTACTTC. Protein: CSVEPTGGVGKTQYF.

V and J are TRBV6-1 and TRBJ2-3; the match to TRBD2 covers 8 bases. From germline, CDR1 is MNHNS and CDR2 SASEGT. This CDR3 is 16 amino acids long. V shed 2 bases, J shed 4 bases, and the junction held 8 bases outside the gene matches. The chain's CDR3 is CASSELGTRMPDTQYF. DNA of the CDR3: TGTGCCAGCAGTGAATTGGGGACTAGGATGCCAGATACGCAGTATTTT.

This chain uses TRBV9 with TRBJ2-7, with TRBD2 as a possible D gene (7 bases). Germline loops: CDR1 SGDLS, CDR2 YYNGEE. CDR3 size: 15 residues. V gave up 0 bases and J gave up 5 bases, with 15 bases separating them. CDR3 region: CASSVVGTGRDEQYF. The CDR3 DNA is TGTGCCAGCAGCGTAGTAGGAACAGGGAGGGACGAGCAGTACTTC.

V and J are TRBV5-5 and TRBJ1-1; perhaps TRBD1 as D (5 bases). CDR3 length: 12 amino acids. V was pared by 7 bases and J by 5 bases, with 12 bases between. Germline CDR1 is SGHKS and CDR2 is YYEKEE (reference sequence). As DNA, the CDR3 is TGTGCCAGCTTCCGGGGGGGGACTGAAGCTTTCTTT. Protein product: CASFRGGTEAFF.

The CDR3 DNA is TGCAGCGTTGTGTACAAAAACCAAGCTGAAGCTTTCTTT. This gives the protein CSVVYKNQAEAFF. The chain is built from TRBV29-1 and TRBJ1-1; no definite D call. CDR1 and CDR2 (germline): SQVTM, ANQGSEA. The CDR3 is made up of 13 amino acids. With 4 bases removed from V and 6 bases from J, the gap between germline ends came to 15 bases.

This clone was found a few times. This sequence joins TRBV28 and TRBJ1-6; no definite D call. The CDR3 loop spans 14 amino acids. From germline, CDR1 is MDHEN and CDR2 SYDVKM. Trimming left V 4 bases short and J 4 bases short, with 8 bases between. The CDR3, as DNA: TGTGCCAGCAGTTCGCGTAGATATAATTCACCCCTCCACTTT. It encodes CASSSRRYNSPLHF. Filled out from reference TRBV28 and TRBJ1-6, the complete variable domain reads DVKVTQSSRYLVKRTGEKVFLECVQDMDHENMFWYRQDPGLGLRLIYFSYDVKMKEKGDIPEGYSVSREKKERFSLILESASTNQTSMYLCASSSRRYNSPLHFGNGTRLTVT.

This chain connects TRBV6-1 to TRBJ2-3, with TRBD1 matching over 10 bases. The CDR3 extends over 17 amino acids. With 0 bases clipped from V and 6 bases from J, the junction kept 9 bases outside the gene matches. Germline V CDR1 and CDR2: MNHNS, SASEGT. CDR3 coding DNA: TGTGCCAGCAGTGAAGCTATCGGGACAGGGGTCGGGGATACGCAGTATTTT. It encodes CASSEAIGTGVGDTQYF.

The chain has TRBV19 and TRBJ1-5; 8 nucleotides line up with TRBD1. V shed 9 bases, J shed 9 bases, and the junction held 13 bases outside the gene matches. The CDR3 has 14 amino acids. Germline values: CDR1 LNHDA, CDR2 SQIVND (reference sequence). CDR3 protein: CASSIRGREMPQHF. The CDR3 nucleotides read TGTGCCAGCTCGATCAGGGGGCGGGAAATGCCCCAGCATTTT.